The clone carrying this T cell receptor beta chain has a count of ten or more. What it recognizes is unknown. Investigators prepared the TCR beta libraries by applying iRepertoire HTBI primers and Arm-PCR of CDR3 regions. One entry per CDR3 protein, called by TCRdb with MiXCR from the multiplex PCR reads. The data show under 450,000 distinct CDR3 sequences, around 23% seen once. Time point in this sample: persistent/refractory GD, antithyroid drugs over 5 years with positive TRAb. PBMCs provided the RNA from which the TCR library was made. Patients hailed from an endocrinology department in Xi'an, China. These data belong to a study of regulatory T cells in long-lasting Graves disease. Study information: With positive TSH receptor antibodies and over 5 years of antithyroid drugs, Graves' disease was considered persistent.

The trim removed 4 bases at V and 2 bases at J, leaving 0 bases unmatched. The CDR3 totals 13 residues. The study, taken as a whole, reports: Patients with persistent disease showed a bias toward TRBV28, TRBJ1-2 and TRBJ2-5.

This specimen was peripheral blood mononuclear cells (PBMCs), taken when the disease was refractory, from a patient treated with antithyroid drugs. This receptor was taken from a woman aged 40 to 50 with Graves disease. The chain has TRBV12-3 or TRBV12-4 and TRBJ2-5; 8 bases agree with TRBD1. CDR3 sequence reads: CASSWTGQETQYF. The DNA of the CDR3 is TGTGCCAGCAGTTGGACAGGGCAAGAGACCCAGTACTTC.